These 13 T cell receptor beta chains came from one sample sequenced in a study of blood T cell repertoires in COVID-19. Clones were read by immunoSEQ multiplex PCR, and TCRdb kept only the in-frame ones, dropping some. The table has a few hundred thousand clones, 88% seen once. Sequencing was carried out using peripheral blood. These receptors all stem from a man aged 18 to 35 with active or convalescent COVID-19.

This sequence joins TRBV12-3 or TRBV12-4 and TRBJ2-5; D is ambiguous. V was pared by 6 bases and J by 14 bases, with 19 bases between. The CDR3 is 12 amino acids. CDR3 in amino acids: CASSPISRISYF. The CDR3 DNA reads as TGTGCCAGCAGCCCAATTTCTAGGATCTCATACTTC.

The rearrangement joins TRBV12-3 or TRBV12-4 to TRBJ1-2; no clear D. Trimming shortened V by 6 bases and J by 11 bases, and 13 bases separated the two germline ends. This CDR3 contains 11 residues. CDR3 nucleotides: TGTGCCAGCAGCTCTGACTGGTTTTACACCTTC. Its translation: CASSSDWFYTF.

The chain is built from TRBV4-1 and TRBJ2-4; D perhaps matches TRBD1 (5 bases). V was shortened by 1 base and J by 6 bases, with 7 bases between the two germline ends. Germline CDR1 MGHRA, CDR2 YSYEKL. This CDR3 comprises 13 residues. CDR3 DNA: TGCGCCAGCAGCCAAGGGCAGGGAAACATTCAGTACTTC. Residues: CASSQGQGNIQYF.

V usage is TRBV13 and J usage is TRBJ1-2; D perhaps matches TRBD1 (5 bases). Trimming pared 2 bases from V and 6 bases from J, leaving 10 bases between. This CDR3 spans 13 amino acids. Germline V lookup: CDR1 PRHDT, CDR2 FYEKMQ (reference sequence). The CDR3 region is CASSLSRADGYTF. The CDR3 coding sequence is TGTGCCAGCAGCTTAAGCAGGGCGGATGGCTACACCTTC.

The chain has TRBV6-2 or TRBV6-3 and TRBJ2-7; the D is unclear. This CDR3 region has 12 residues. V was shortened by 2 bases and J by 3 bases, with 5 bases between the two germline ends. CDR1 is MNHEY and CDR2 is SVGEGT in the germline V gene. The CDR3 spells CASSYTGYEQYF. CDR3 bases: TGTGCCAGCAGTTACACGGGCTACGAGCAGTACTTC.

The V and J genes are TRBV29-1 and TRBJ2-3; 12 positions agree with TRBD2. The trim removed 6 bases at V and 2 bases at J, leaving 6 bases unmatched. There are 15 residues in the CDR3. CDR1 and CDR2 from the germline V gene are SQVTM and ANQGSEA. The CDR3 nucleotides read TGCAGCGTGAAAAGGACTAGCGGGGACACAGATACGCAGTATTTT. Its protein product is CSVKRTSGDTDTQYF.

The chain employs TRBV16 and TRBJ1-5, with D possibly matching TRBD1 (6 bases). Trimming stripped 4 bases from V and 1 base from J, with 14 bases between. This CDR3 comprises 16 residues. Germline V gene data show CDR1 as KGHSY and CDR2 as FQNENV. This CDR3 is CASSLTGYESNQPQHF. The CDR3 DNA follows: TGTGCCAGCAGCCTAACAGGGTATGAGAGCAATCAGCCCCAGCATTTT.

This chain connects TRBV18 to TRBJ2-5, with 8 positions matching TRBD1. Germline V lookup: CDR1 KGHSH, CDR2 LQKENI. The length of the CDR3 is 16 residues. V dropped 3 bases and J dropped 2; count of bases not matched to a gene: 8. The CDR3 sequence is CASSPRQGKGQETQYF. The CDR3 nucleotides are TGTGCCAGCTCACCCCGACAGGGGAAGGGGCAAGAGACCCAGTACTTC.

This chain connects TRBV21-1 to TRBJ2-7; TRBD1 is the table's D call and was not checked against the DNA. TRBV21-1 is annotated as a pseudogene. The CDR3 sequence is 15 residues long. This chain's CDR3 is CASSKGTNIDYEQYF. CDR3 bases: TGTGCCAGCAGCAAGGGCACCAACATCGACTACGAGCAGTACTTC.

The genes are TRBV19 and TRBJ1-4; TRBD1 matches at 9 bases. V lost 6 bases and J lost 7; bases outside the gene matches: 9. Germline CDR1 reads LNHDA; CDR2 reads SQIVND (reference sequence). The CDR3 has 15 amino acids. In DNA, the CDR3 is TGTGCCAGTAGCGGGTATGGGACAGGGCTTGAAAAACTGTTTTTT. Translating gives CASSGYGTGLEKLFF.

This clone was seen a single time. The V call is TRBV15, the J call TRBJ2-1; tentatively, D is TRBD1 (6 bases). CDR1 LNHNV and CDR2 YYDKDF come from the germline V gene (reference sequence). The CDR3 consists of 14 residues. The V and J ends lost 2 bases and 6 bases respectively, with 11 bases between them. The CDR3 DNA is TGTGCCACCAGCAGAACCGAGACAGGCAATGAGCAGTTCTTC. Translating gives CATSRTETGNEQFF.

This clone is a singleton in its sample. V and J are TRBV5-6 and TRBJ1-6; no firm D call. CDR1 is SGHDT and CDR2 is YYEEEE in the germline V gene. With 0 bases removed from V and 2 bases from J, the gap between germline ends came to 12 bases. The CDR3 is made up of 17 amino acids. DNA of the CDR3: TGTGCCAGCAGCTTGGGCCGGACTGGGGCCTATAATTCACCCCTCCACTTT. Encoded protein: CASSLGRTGAYNSPLHF.

J is TRBJ1-5 and V is TRBV6-5, with a weak D call TRBD1 (5 bases). V was shortened by 5 bases and J by 3 bases, with 11 bases between the two germline ends. Germline CDR1 MNHEY, CDR2 SVGAGI. The CDR3 totals 14 residues. DNA of the CDR3: TGTGCCAGCAGTCCCGACAGTTACAATCAGCCCCAGCATTTT. It yields the protein CASSPDSYNQPQHF.